A selection of T cell receptor beta chains follows, all from one sample in a study of T cells in Graves' hyperthyroidism and ophthalmopathy. TCRdb passed the multiplex PCR reads through MiXCR, listing each CDR3 protein once. The sample has about 840,000 distinct CDR3 sequences, around 39% seen once; the top ten hold 8% to 9%. The sequenced sample was blood. These receptors all come from a man aged 18-30 years with Graves' hyperthyroidism. CDR3s include the opening cysteine and the closing phenylalanine or tryptophan. The D gene is left open where the match is weak. The size of a clone is reported for some rows only, either as once, few or many, or as a class for expanded clones.

v_gene,j_gene,d_gene,abundance,len,CDR3nt,CDR3aa
TRBV5-1,TRBJ2-5,-,-,15,TGCGCCAGCAGCTTCTTGGAGAAGGGGCAGGGAGCCCAGTACTTC,CASSFLEKGQGAQYF
TRBV7-7,TRBJ2-2,-,-,14,TGTGCTAGCAGCTTATCGATGGAGACCGGGGAGCTGTTTTTT,CASSLSMETGELFF
TRBV7-9,TRBJ2-5,-,-,14,TGTGCCAGCAGTTTTCGGTCGGGAACAGAGACCCAGTACTTC,CASSFRSGTETQYF
TRBV20-1,TRBJ1-1,TRBD1,few,17,TGCAGTGCCCTCAGAGGGACAGGGGGTAGCGGGAACACTGAAGCTTTCTTT,CSALRGTGGSGNTEAFF
TRBV14,TRBJ1-2,TRBD1,-,14,TGTGCCAGCACCTTGACAGGGGGGATCGCTGGCTACACCTTC,CASTLTGGIAGYTF
TRBV20-1,TRBJ1-2,TRBD1,-,14,TGCAGTGCCGCGGGGGGGGACAGGGAGGTTGGCTACACCTTC,CSAAGGDREVGYTF
TRBV29-1,TRBJ1-1,-,many,14,TGCAGCGTTGGGGTAATGGGAGGGTTAACTGAAGCTTTCTTT,CSVGVMGGLTEAFF
TRBV7-2,TRBJ2-5,TRBD2,-,14,TGTGCCAGCAGGGTCGTGGGGGGGCAAGAGACCCAGTACTTC,CASRVVGGQETQYF
TRBV11-3,TRBJ2-5,-,-,12,TGTGCCAGCGGGCAGGGGTGGGAGACCCAGTACTTC,CASGQGWETQYF
TRBV20-1,TRBJ1-2,-,-,15,TGCAGTGCTAGAGATGAGAGGCAGGAGGGCTATGGCTACACCTTC,CSARDERQEGYGYTF
TRBV19,TRBJ1-1,TRBD1,-,21,TGTGCCAGTATGGTCCTGGTCGGGACAGGGGGCCTATCCCTCCAGAACACTGAAGCTTTCTTT,CASMVLVGTGGLSLQNTEAFF
TRBV12-3/TRBV12-4,TRBJ1-3,-,-,15,TGTGCCAGCAGTTGGGGGGCCGGGGCTGGAAACACCATATATTTT,CASSWGAGAGNTIYF
TRBV19,TRBJ1-2,-,-,13,TGTGCCAGTAGTATCAGCAGGGTGCGTGGCTACACCTTC,CASSISRVRGYTF
TRBV7-9,TRBJ1-1,-,-,13,TGTGCCAGCAGCTCCCGTTATGTCGGTGAAGCTTTCTTT,CASSSRYVGEAFF
TRBV29-1,TRBJ2-7,-,few,13,TGCAGCGCCCTCCCCGAAGCCCCCCACGAGCAGTACTTC,CSALPEAPHEQYF
TRBV7-2,TRBJ1-1,-,-,13,TGTGCCAGCAGCTCTGGGTATATACGGGAAGCTTTCTTT,CASSSGYIREAFF
TRBV7-2,TRBJ2-5,-,once,14,TGTGCCAGCAGCCAGGTGGGGGTAGGGGAGACCCAGTACTTC,CASSQVGVGETQYF
TRBV7-2,TRBJ2-5,-,-,14,TGTGCCAGCAGTCCCTTACAGGTGCAAGAGACCCAGTACTTC,CASSPLQVQETQYF
TRBV7-2,TRBJ1-6,-,many,14,TGTGCCAGCAGCTTAGTCGGTTCTAATTCACCCCTCCACTTT,CASSLVGSNSPLHF
TRBV19,TRBJ1-5,-,many,14,TGTGCCAGTAGTTACTTGGGTAGCAATCAGCCCCAGCATTTT,CASSYLGSNQPQHF
TRBV7-8,TRBJ1-5,TRBD1,-,15,TGTGCCAGCAGCCCGCCCGGGACAGGGGGTCAGCCCCAGCATTTT,CASSPPGTGGQPQHF
TRBV20-1,TRBJ2-7,-,many,13,TGCAGTGCTGGGGTCGCAGGGGCGTCCGAGCAGTACTTC,CSAGVAGASEQYF
TRBV29-1,TRBJ2-7,TRBD1,many,13,TGCAGCGTTGAAGGTGACAGGGTCTACGAGCAGTACTTC,CSVEGDRVYEQYF
TRBV7-9,TRBJ2-5,TRBD2,-,16,TGTGCCAGCAGCTTAGATGGTAGCGGGATCCCAGAGACCCAGTACTTC,CASSLDGSGIPETQYF
TRBV7-8,TRBJ1-2,-,many,14,TGTGCCAGCAGCTTAAATACGGCATTGAGTGGCTACACCTTC,CASSLNTALSGYTF
TRBV12-3/TRBV12-4,TRBJ1-2,-,-,17,TGTGCCAGCAGTTTAAGCTTTAGCGACAGGTTAAACTATGGCTACACCTTC,CASSLSFSDRLNYGYTF
TRBV7-9,TRBJ1-5,TRBD1,many,17,TGTGCCAGCAGCAAAGGACAGGGGATAACTAGCAATCAGCCCCAGCATTTT,CASSKGQGITSNQPQHF
TRBV20-1,TRBJ1-3,-,once,16,TGCAGTGCTTCTGACGGACAGCCTAATTCTGGAAACACCATATATTTT,CSASDGQPNSGNTIYF
TRBV10-3,TRBJ1-2,-,-,13,TGTGCCACCGGGGAGGGGGGGGAATATGGCTACACCTTC,CATGEGGEYGYTF
TRBV9,TRBJ1-2,-,-,15,TGTGCCAGCAGCGTAGGCAACGCCCTTGGGTATGGCTACACCTTC,CASSVGNALGYGYTF
TRBV7-9,TRBJ1-2,TRBD1,-,16,TGTGCCAGCAGCTTTGTCGGACAGGCGGGCCTCTATGGCTACACCTTC,CASSFVGQAGLYGYTF
TRBV29-1,TRBJ2-7,TRBD1,-,15,TGCAGCGTTGAACTAGAGGACAGGGAAGGGGACGAGCAGTACTTC,CSVELEDREGDEQYF
TRBV9,TRBJ2-5,-,-,13,TGTGCCAGCAGCCGGGAGCTAGAAGAGACCCAGTACTTC,CASSRELEETQYF
TRBV20-1,TRBJ2-7,TRBD1,few,12,TGCAGTGCTCCCGGGACAGGGCCCGAGCAGTACTTC,CSAPGTGPEQYF
TRBV10-1,TRBJ2-7,TRBD2,-,16,TGCGCCAGCATTATGACCGGGACTAGCCCCACCGACGAGCAGTACTTC,CASIMTGTSPTDEQYF
TRBV15,TRBJ2-5,-,-,13,TGTGCCAGCAGCCCGGCGGACCAAGAGACCCAGTACTTC,CASSPADQETQYF
TRBV24-1,TRBJ1-2,TRBD1,-,12,TGTGCCACAGCCGGGACAGGGCATGGCTACACCTTC,CATAGTGHGYTF
TRBV12-5,TRBJ1-1,-,-,12,TGTGCTAGTGGTGGGGCAGGGGCTGAAGCTTTCTTT,CASGGAGAEAFF
TRBV10-3,TRBJ2-7,TRBD2,many,14,TGTGCCATCAGTGAAACTAGCGGAACCTACGAGCAGTACTTC,CAISETSGTYEQYF
TRBV20-1,TRBJ1-5,TRBD1,-,13,TGCAGTGCTAGAGGACAGGGGGCTCAGCCCCAGCATTTT,CSARGQGAQPQHF
TRBV29-1,TRBJ2-5,TRBD2,many,15,TGCAGCGTCGAACCCGGGACTAGACTACTGGAGACCCAGTACTTC,CSVEPGTRLLETQYF
TRBV24-1,TRBJ2-5,-,few,14,TGTGCCAGCAGTTACTCGACTGTACAAGAGACCCAGTACTTC,CASSYSTVQETQYF
TRBV10-3,TRBJ1-4,-,-,16,TGTGCCATCAGTTGGGCCGGGGGCAGAGACACTGAAAAACTGTTTTTT,CAISWAGGRDTEKLFF
TRBV7-3,TRBJ1-2,-,-,16,TGTGCCAGCAGCTCGCGACAGGAAGAAGCTAACTATGGCTACACCTTC,CASSSRQEEANYGYTF
TRBV6-6,TRBJ2-7,TRBD1,few,15,TGTGCCAGCAGCGCCCGGACAGGGGGAGGGATCGAGCAGTACTTC,CASSARTGGGIEQYF
TRBV29-1,TRBJ2-7,TRBD2,many,13,TGCAGCGTTGCGGGGGGGAACTCCTACGAGCAGTACTTC,CSVAGGNSYEQYF
TRBV14,TRBJ1-3,-,many,13,TGTGCCAGCAGCCTGACAGGAGGAAACACCATATATTTT,CASSLTGGNTIYF
TRBV6-5,TRBJ2-2,-,few,12,TGTGCCAGCAGGTGGATCACCGGGGAGCTGTTTTTT,CASRWITGELFF
TRBV6-1,TRBJ1-2,TRBD1,-,16,TGTGCCAGCAGCCCGGGACAGGGTCCCTCTAACTATGGCTACACCTTC,CASSPGQGPSNYGYTF
TRBV19,TRBJ1-2,-,-,15,TGTGCCAGTAGTATAGGGACAACTCCTAACTATGGCTACACCTTC,CASSIGTTPNYGYTF
TRBV2,TRBJ2-2,-,many,14,TGTGCCAGCATGGAGGGGGGCGGCACCGGGGAGCTGTTTTTT,CASMEGGGTGELFF
TRBV9,TRBJ1-3,-,few,17,TGTGCCAGCAGCGCCGCCAAAACGGAACTCTCTGGAAACACCATATATTTT,CASSAAKTELSGNTIYF
TRBV5-1,TRBJ2-7,-,-,16,TGCGCCAGCAGCTTGGTGGCTCGGACGAACGCCTACGAGCAGTACTTC,CASSLVARTNAYEQYF
TRBV24-1,TRBJ1-1,-,-,14,TGTGCCAGCAGCCTCGGGGCTAGAGGGACTGAAGCTTTCTTT,CASSLGARGTEAFF
TRBV9,TRBJ2-5,-,few,14,TGTGCCAGCAGCGTAGGTCTAGCGATGGAGACCCAGTACTTC,CASSVGLAMETQYF
TRBV7-8,TRBJ2-7,TRBD2,few,15,TGTGCCAGCAGTTCTCTAGCGGGGTTCTCCTACGAGCAGTACTTC,CASSSLAGFSYEQYF